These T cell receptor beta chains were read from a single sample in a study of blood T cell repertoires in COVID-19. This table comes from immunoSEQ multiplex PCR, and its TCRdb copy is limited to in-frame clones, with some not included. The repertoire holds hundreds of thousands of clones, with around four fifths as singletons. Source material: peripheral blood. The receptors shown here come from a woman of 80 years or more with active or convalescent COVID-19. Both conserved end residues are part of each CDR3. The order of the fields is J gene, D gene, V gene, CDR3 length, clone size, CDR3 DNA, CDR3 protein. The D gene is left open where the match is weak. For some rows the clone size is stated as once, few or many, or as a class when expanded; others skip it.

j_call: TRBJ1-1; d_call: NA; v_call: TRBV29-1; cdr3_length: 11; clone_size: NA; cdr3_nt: TGCAGCGTCATGTTGAACACTGAAGCTTTCTTT; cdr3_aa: CSVMLNTEAFF
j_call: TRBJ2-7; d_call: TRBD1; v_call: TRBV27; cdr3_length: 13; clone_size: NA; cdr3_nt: TGTGCCAGCAGCGGGACAGGGATCCACGAGCAGTACTTC; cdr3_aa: CASSGTGIHEQYF
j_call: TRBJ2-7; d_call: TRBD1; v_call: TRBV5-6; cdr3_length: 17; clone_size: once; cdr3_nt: TGTGCCAGCAGGGCCGGGACAGGGGAGTTTTTCCCCTACGAGCAGTACTTC; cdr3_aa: CASRAGTGEFFPYEQYF
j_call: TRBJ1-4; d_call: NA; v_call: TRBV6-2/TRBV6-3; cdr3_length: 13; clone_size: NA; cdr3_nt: TGTGCCAGCAGTTACTCCACGGGGGGATTCCTGTTTTTT; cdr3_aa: CASSYSTGGFLFF
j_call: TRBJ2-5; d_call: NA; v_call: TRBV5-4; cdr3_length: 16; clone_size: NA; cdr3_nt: TGTGCCAGCAGCTTGGATGGGTCGACAGGCGGGGAGACCCAGTACTTC; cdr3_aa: CASSLDGSTGGETQYF
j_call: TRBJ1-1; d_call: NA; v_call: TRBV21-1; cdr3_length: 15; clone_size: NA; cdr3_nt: TGTGCCAGCAGCAGAGACGACAGGTACCGTATCGAAGCTTTCTTT; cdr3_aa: CASSRDDRYRIEAFF
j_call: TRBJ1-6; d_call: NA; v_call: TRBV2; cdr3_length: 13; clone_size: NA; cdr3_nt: TGTGCCAGCACGGGCCAGGGGAATTCACCCCTCCACTTT; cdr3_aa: CASTGQGNSPLHF
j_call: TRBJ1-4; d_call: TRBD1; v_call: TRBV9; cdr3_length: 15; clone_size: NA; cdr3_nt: TGTGCCAGCAGCACCCCGGGACAGGGACATGAAAAACTGTTTTTT; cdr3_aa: CASSTPGQGHEKLFF
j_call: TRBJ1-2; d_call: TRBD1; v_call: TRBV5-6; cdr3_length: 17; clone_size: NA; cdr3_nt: TGTGCCAGCAGCTTGGGTGGGACAGGGGGGCGTCGCTATGGCTACACCTTC; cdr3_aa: CASSLGGTGGRRYGYTF
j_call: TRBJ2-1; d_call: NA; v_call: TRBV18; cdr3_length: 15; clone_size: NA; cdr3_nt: TGTGCCAGCTCACCACCCCCCGGCAGGGCGGTTGAGCAGTTCTTC; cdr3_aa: CASSPPPGRAVEQFF
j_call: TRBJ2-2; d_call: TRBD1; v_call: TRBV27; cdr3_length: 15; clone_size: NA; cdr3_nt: TGTGCCAGCAGTCAGGGGGCTCCGAACACCGGGGAGCTGTTTTTT; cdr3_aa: CASSQGAPNTGELFF
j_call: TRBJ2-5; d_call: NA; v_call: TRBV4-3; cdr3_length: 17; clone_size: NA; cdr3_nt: TGCGCCAGCAGCCAAGAAAGGACAAATTCGGCGATAGAGACCCAGTACTTC; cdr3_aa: CASSQERTNSAIETQYF
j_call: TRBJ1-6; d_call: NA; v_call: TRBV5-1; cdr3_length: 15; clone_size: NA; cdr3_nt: TGCGCCAGCAGCTTGGACAGGCCCTATAATTCACCCCTCCACTTT; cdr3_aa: CASSLDRPYNSPLHF
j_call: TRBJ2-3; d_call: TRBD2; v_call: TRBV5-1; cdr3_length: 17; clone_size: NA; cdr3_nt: TGCGCCAGCAGCACCTCGACTAGCGGGAGAGGGTGGGATACGCAGTATTTT; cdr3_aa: CASSTSTSGRGWDTQYF
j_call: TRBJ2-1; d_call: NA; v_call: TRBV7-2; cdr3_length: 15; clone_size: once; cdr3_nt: TGTGCCAGCAGCTTATCAATCGGCGGTCGTAATGAGCAGTTCTTC; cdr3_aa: CASSLSIGGRNEQFF
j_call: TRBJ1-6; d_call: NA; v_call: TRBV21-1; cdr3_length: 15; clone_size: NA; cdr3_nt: TGTGCCAGCAGCAAAACAGGGGGCGTAGGTTCACCCCTCCACTTT; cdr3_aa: CASSKTGGVGSPLHF
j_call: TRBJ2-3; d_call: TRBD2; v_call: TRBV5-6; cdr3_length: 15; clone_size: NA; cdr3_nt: TGTGCCAGCAGCTCAGCGGGAATTAACACAGATACGCAGTATTTT; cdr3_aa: CASSSAGINTDTQYF
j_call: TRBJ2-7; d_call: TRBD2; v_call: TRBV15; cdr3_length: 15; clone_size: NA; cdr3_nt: TGTGCCACCAGCACCGCGGGGGGATTTCGGAACGAGCAGTACTTC; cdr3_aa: CATSTAGGFRNEQYF
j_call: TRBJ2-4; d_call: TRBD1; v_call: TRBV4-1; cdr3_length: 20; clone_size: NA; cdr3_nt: TGCGCCAGCAGCCAATACCCACAGGGGGCTATGGGGTTGGACAAAAACATTCAGTACTTC; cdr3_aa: CASSQYPQGAMGLDKNIQYF
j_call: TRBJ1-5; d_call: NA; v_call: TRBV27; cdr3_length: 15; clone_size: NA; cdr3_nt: TGTGCCAGCAGTTCAGGCTCGGGGGGGCATCAGCCCCAGCATTTT; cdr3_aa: CASSSGSGGHQPQHF
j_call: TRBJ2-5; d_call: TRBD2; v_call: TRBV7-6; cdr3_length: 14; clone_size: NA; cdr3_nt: TGTGCCAGCAGCTTAGGGCGGGAGCCAGAGACCCAGTACTTC; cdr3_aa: CASSLGREPETQYF
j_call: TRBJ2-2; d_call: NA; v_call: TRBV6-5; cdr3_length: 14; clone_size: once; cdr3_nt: TGTGCCAGCCGGCAGGGGGGACGGAGCGGGGAGCTGTTTTTT; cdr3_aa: CASRQGGRSGELFF
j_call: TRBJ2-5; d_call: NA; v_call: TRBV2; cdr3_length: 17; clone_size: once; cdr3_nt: TGTGCCAGCAGTGAAGCGCAGAAAGGGAGAGAGAGAGAGACCCAGTACTTC; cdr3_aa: CASSEAQKGRERETQYF
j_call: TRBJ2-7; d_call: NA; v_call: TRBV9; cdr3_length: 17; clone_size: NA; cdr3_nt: TGTGCCAGCAGCGCCCCTTTCAGAGGGGGGGCATCCTACGAGCAGTACTTC; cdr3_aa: CASSAPFRGGASYEQYF
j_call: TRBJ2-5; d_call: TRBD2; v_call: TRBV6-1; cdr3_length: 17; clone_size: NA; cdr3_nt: TGTGCCAGCAGTGAATTCGGTGGACCAGCGGGGGGCGAGACCCAGTACTTC; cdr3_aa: CASSEFGGPAGGETQYF
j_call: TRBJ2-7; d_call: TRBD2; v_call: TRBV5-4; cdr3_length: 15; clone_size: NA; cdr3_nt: TGTGCCAGCAGCTTCTATAGTAGCGGGGCCTACGAGCAGTACTTC; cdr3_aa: CASSFYSSGAYEQYF
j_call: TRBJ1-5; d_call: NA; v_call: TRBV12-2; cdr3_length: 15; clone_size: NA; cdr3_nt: TGTGCAAGTCGCTTTATCCAGTATAGCAATCAGCCCCAGCATTTT; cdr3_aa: CASRFIQYSNQPQHF
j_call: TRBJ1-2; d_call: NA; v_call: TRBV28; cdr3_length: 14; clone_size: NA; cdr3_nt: TGTGCCAGCAGTTTAAACAGCCGTGTTAGTGGCTACACCTTC; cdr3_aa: CASSLNSRVSGYTF
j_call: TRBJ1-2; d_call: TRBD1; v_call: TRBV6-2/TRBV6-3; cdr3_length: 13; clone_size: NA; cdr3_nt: TGTGCCAGCAGTTACGACAGGGTAAATGGCTACACCTTC; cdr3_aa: CASSYDRVNGYTF
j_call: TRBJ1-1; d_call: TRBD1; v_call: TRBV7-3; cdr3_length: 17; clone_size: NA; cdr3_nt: TGTGCCAGCAGCTTATTAGGGGGCGGAGTGGGTAAAACTGAAGCTTTCTTT; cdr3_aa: CASSLLGGGVGKTEAFF
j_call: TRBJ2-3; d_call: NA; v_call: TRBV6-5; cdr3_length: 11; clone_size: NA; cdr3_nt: TGTGCCAGCAGAATCCAGGATACGCAGTATTTT; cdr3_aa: CASRIQDTQYF
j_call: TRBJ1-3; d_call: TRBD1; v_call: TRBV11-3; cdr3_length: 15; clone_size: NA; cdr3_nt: TGTGCCAGCAGCCGACAGGGGCCCTCTGGAAACACCATATATTTT; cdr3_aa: CASSRQGPSGNTIYF
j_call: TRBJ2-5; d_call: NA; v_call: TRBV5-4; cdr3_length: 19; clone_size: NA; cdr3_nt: TGTGCCAGCAGCCTCACTCAGTTTGGCGGGACAGTATTAAGGGAGACCCAGTACTTC; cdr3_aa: CASSLTQFGGTVLRETQYF
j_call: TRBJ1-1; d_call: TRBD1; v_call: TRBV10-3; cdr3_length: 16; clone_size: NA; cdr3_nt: TGTGCCATCAGTTCTGGGACAGGGGGGTTGAACACTGAAGCTTTCTTT; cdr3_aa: CAISSGTGGLNTEAFF
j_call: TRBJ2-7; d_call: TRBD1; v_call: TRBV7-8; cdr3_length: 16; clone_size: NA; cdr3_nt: TGTGCCAGCAGCCACCAAAGTGGGACAGGGGCCTACGAGCAGTACTTC; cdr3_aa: CASSHQSGTGAYEQYF
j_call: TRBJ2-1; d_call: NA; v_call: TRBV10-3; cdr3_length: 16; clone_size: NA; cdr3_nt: TGTGCCATCAGTGATTGGGCAGGGGACTCCTACAATGAGCAGTTCTTC; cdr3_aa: CAISDWAGDSYNEQFF
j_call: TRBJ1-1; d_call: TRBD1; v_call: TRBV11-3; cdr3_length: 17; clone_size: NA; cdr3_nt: TGTGCCAGCACCCCTGGGGGGTCAGGGGGTATGAACACTGAAGCTTTCTTT; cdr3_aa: CASTPGGSGGMNTEAFF
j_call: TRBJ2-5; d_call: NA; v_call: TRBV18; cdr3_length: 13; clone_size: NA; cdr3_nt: TGTGCCAGCTCCCCCTACGGCCAAGAGACCCAGTACTTC; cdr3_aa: CASSPYGQETQYF
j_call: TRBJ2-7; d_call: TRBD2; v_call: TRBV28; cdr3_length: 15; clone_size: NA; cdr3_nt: TGTGCCAGCAGTTTCGTAGCGGGGGGTTCCTACGAGCAGTACTTC; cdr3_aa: CASSFVAGGSYEQYF
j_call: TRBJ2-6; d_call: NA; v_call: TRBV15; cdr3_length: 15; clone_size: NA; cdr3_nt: TGTGCCACCAGCAGACGGGGTTCAGGGGCCAACGTCCTGACTTTC; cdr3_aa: CATSRRGSGANVLTF
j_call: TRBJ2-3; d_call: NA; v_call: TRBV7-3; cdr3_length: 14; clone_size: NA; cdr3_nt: TGTGCCAGCAGCTCTAGAGAACCCACAGATACGCAGTATTTT; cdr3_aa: CASSSREPTDTQYF
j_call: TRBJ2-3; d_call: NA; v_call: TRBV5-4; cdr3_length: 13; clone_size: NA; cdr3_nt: TGTGCCAGCAGTCCGGAGCCGGCAGATACGCAGTATTTT; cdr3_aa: CASSPEPADTQYF
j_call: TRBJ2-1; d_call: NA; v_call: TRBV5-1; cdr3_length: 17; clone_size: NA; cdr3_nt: TGCGCCAGCAGCCCCACCCCCTCGGCGGGAACCTACAATGAGCAGTTCTTC; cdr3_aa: CASSPTPSAGTYNEQFF
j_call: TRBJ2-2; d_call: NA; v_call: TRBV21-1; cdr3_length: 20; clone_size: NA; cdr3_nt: TGTGCCAGCAGCAAGTCTTGGGCAGGGGCCCGCCGGGATGGCACCGGGGAGCTGTTTTTT; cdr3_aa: CASSKSWAGARRDGTGELFF
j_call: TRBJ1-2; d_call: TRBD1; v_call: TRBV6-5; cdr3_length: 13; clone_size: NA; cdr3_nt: TGTGCCAGCAGTCCCAGGACAGGCTATGGCTACACCTTC; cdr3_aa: CASSPRTGYGYTF
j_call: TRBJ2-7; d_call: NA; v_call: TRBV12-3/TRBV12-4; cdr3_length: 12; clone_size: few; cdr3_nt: TGTGCCAGCGGGCGCCCGCCCTACGAGCAGTACTTC; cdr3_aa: CASGRPPYEQYF